This passage covers 7 T cell receptor beta chains from one sample sequenced in a study of beta chain features in type 1 diabetes. The entirety of the isolated RNA underwent reverse transcription, so expressed TCRB transcripts were sequenced. Here immunoSEQ multiplex PCR was the method, and the copy in TCRdb shows in-frame clones only, minus some. The repertoire holds about 340,000 clones, approximately 8.2% seen once, with around 0.44% in the top ten. The specimen was central memory CD4+ T cells from blood. The source is a woman in her late teens or twenties in good health.

This clone was counted many times. The J gene is TRBJ2-3, the V gene TRBV7-2, with D maybe TRBD1 (5 bases). V was cut by 1 base and J by 7 bases, with 12 bases left in between. CDR1 SGHTA and CDR2 FQGNSA come from the germline V gene. The CDR3 sequence is 14 residues long. Here the CDR3 DNA reads TGTGCCAGCAGCTTAGGAGGTCAGGGAAATACGCAGTATTTT. Its translation is CASSLGGQGNTQYF.

This chain joins TRBV29-1 and TRBJ2-3; 8 positions match TRBD1. Per the germline V gene, CDR1 is SQVTM and CDR2 is ANQGSEA. The CDR3 runs to 14 residues. Losses at the gene ends were 7 bases for V and 4 bases for J; bases not matched to a gene: 10. CDR3 residues: CSASGGTASDTQYF. The CDR3 region has the DNA TGCAGCGCATCAGGGGGCACAGCATCAGATACGCAGTATTTT.

This clone occurred a few times. The gene calls are TRBV7-2 and TRBJ2-3; D not certain. The germline V gene has CDR1 SGHTA and CDR2 FQGNSA. The CDR3 contains 14 residues. Trimming cost V 5 bases and J 2 bases, with 11 bases left between them. CDR3 sequence reads: CASSAGPYTDTQYF. The CDR3 DNA reads as TGTGCCAGCAGCGCCGGGCCTTACACAGATACGCAGTATTTT.

V and J are TRBV6-5 and TRBJ1-5; D is unresolved. The CDR3 runs 14 residues. Germline lookup yields CDR1 MNHEY and CDR2 SVGAGI. V lost 6 bases and J 2 bases, leaving 11 bases between the germline ends. The CDR3 spells CASSPGRGNQPQHF. In nucleotides, the CDR3 is TGTGCCAGCAGCCCTGGACGGGGCAATCAGCCCCAGCATTTT.

V is TRBV7-2 and J is TRBJ1-2; 9 nucleotides align to TRBD1. Looked up from germline, CDR1 is SGHTA and CDR2 is FQGNSA. Trimming took 5 bases from V and 4 from J; bases not matched to a gene: 8. The CDR3 extends over 15 amino acids. CDR3 DNA: TGTGCCAGCAGCCCGGGACAGGGATCCTCCTATGGCTACACCTTC. This codes for CASSPGQGSSYGYTF.

This clone was seen a handful of times. The genes are TRBV15 and TRBJ1-2, with TRBD1 matching over 10 bases. Germline CDR1 reads LNHNV; CDR2 reads YYDKDF (reference sequence). Trimming at V came to 4 bases and at J to 8 bases, leaving 4 bases not matched to a gene. The CDR3 loop spans 13 amino acids. Here the CDR3 reads CATSTGTGVGYTF. The CDR3 region has the DNA TGTGCCACCAGCACCGGGACAGGGGTCGGCTACACCTTC.

The rearrangement links TRBV28 to TRBJ2-2; no clear D gene. In germline, CDR1 is MDHEN, CDR2 SYDVKM. Trimming pared 6 bases from V and 5 bases from J, leaving 13 bases between. The CDR3 loop spans 14 amino acids. The CDR3 loop reads CASSILSLTGELFF. CDR3 coding DNA: TGTGCCAGCAGCATATTATCGCTTACCGGGGAGCTGTTTTTT.